The sequence of this T cell receptor (beta chain) was determined in a study of T cell changes during pregnancy in multiple sclerosis. Data came from immunoSEQ multiplex PCR; TCRdb stores just in-frame clones and leaves some out. Here the sample spans tens of thousands of clones, around 90% being singletons. The CDR3 has 14 amino acids. V lost 4 bases, J lost 4 bases, and 11 bases lay in between. Germline V gene lookup returns CDR1 KGHSH and CDR2 LQKENI. The input for sequencing was CD4+ T cells from peripheral blood mononuclear cells, taken in the first trimester of pregnancy. This sequence originates from a female donor with multiple sclerosis, enrolled in a pregnancy study. The V gene is TRBV18, the J gene TRBJ1-5; tentatively, D is TRBD1 (5 bases). Written as DNA, the CDR3 is TGTGCCAGCTCACTGGGGCAGGGTAATCAGCCCCAGCATTTT. It codes for CASSLGQGNQPQHF.